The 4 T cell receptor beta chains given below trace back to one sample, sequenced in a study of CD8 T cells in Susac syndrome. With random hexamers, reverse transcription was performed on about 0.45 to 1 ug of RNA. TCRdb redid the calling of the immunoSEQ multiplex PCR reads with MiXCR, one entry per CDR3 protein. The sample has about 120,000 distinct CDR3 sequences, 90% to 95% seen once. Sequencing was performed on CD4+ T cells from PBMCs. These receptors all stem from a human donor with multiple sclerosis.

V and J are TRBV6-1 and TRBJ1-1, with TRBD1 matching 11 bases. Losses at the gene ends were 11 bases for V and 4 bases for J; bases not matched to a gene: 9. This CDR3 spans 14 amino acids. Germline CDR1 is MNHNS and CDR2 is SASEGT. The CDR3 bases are TGTGCCGGGAGGACAGGGGGCTGGGGCACTGAAGCTTTCTTT. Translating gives CAGRTGGWGTEAFF.

The CDR3 region has the DNA TGTGCCAGCAGGTCGACGGGGGCAGGAAACACCATATATTTT. Translated, it gives CASRSTGAGNTIYF. The chain is built from TRBV6-6 and TRBJ1-3; weak D call: TRBD1 (6 bases). V lost 6 bases and J 4 bases, leaving 13 bases between the germline ends. The germline CDR1 and CDR2 sequences are MNHNY and SVGAGI (reference sequence). The CDR3 consists of 14 residues.

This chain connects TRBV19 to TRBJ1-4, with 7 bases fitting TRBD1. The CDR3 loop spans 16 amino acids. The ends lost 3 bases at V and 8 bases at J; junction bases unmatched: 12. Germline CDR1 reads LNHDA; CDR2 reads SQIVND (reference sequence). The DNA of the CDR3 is TGTGCCAGTAGTATGGGACAGTCGCCGTTCGGGGAAAAACTGTTTTTT. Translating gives CASSMGQSPFGEKLFF.

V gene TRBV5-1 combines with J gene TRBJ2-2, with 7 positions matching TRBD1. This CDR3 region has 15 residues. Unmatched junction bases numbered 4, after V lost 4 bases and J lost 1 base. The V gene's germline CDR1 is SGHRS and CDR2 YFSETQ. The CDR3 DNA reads TGCGCCAGCAGCCAGGGGGACAGGAACACCGGGGAGCTGTTTTTT. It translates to CASSQGDRNTGELFF.